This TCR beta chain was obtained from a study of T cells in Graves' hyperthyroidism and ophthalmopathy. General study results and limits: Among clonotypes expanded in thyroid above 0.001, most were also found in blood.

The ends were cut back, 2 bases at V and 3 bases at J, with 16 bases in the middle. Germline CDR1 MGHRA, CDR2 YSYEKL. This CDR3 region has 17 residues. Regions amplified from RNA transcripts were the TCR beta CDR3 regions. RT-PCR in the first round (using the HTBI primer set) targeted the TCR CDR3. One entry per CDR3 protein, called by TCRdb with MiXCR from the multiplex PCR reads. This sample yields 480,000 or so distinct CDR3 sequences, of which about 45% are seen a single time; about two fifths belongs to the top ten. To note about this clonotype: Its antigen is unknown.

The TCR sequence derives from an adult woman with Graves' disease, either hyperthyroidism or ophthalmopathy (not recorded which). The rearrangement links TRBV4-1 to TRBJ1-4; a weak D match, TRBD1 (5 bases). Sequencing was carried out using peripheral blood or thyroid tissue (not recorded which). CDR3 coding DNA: TGCGCCAGCAGCCAATCGGGACTCCCCGTGGCTAATGAAAAACTGTTTTTT. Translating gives CASSQSGLPVANEKLFF.